This TCR beta chain was retrieved from a study of T cells in Graves' hyperthyroidism and ophthalmopathy. Whole-study results and caveats: Blood shared most expanded thyroid clonotypes above 0.001. Ophthalmopathy was distinguished from stable hyperthyroidism by 13 V-J signatures.

TCR beta CDR3 regions were amplified from RNA transcripts. With the HTBI primer set, the TCR CDR3 went through a first round of RT-PCR. MiXCR, applied by TCRdb to the multiplex PCR reads, yields one record per CDR3 protein. The sample shows hundreds of thousands of distinct CDR3 sequences, less than 25% of them seen only once. Trimming removed 4 bases at V and 3 bases at J, with 7 bases between. The CDR3 is 12 residues long. The germline V gene encodes CDR1 SNHLY and CDR2 FYNNEI. This clonotype was seen ten or more times. Its target is not known. The study based diagnoses on clinical symptoms, serum thyroxine and TRAb, thyroid ultrasound and orbital computed tomography.

The clonotype was recovered from a man aged 30-40 years with Graves' ophthalmopathy. The material sequenced was blood. This rearrangement joins TRBV2 to TRBJ2-7; no clear D gene. Here the CDR3 DNA reads TGTGCCAGCAGTGTCGGGCTCTACGAGCAGTACTTC. This encodes CASSVGLYEQYF.